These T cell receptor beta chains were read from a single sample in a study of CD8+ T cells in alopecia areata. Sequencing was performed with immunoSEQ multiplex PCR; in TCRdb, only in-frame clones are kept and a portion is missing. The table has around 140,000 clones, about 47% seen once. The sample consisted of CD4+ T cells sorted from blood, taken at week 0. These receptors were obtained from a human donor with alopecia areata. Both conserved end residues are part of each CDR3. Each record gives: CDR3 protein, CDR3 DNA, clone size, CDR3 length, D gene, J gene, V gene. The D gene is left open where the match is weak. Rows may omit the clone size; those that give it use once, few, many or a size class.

CDR3aa: CASKVTGADTQYF; CDR3nt: TGTGCCAGTAAGGTCACAGGGGCAGATACGCAGTATTTT; abundance: few; len: 13; d_gene: TRBD1; j_gene: TRBJ2-3; v_gene: TRBV19
CDR3aa: CASSGRDRSTEGFF; CDR3nt: TGTGCCAGCAGCGGCCGGGACAGGAGTACTGAGGGGTTCTTC; abundance: few; len: 14; d_gene: TRBD1; j_gene: TRBJ2-1; v_gene: TRBV7-2
CDR3aa: CASEGGGEKLFF; CDR3nt: TGTGCCTCAGAAGGGGGAGGGGAAAAACTGTTTTTT; abundance: -; len: 12; d_gene: -; j_gene: TRBJ1-4; v_gene: TRBV6-6
CDR3aa: CSVGLAGDGGTQYF; CDR3nt: TGCAGCGTTGGACTAGCGGGAGATGGGGGGACCCAGTACTTC; abundance: -; len: 14; d_gene: TRBD2; j_gene: TRBJ2-5; v_gene: TRBV29-1
CDR3aa: CASSPAGTGGLETQYF; CDR3nt: TGTGCCAGCAGCCCGGCCGGGACAGGGGGCCTAGAGACCCAGTACTTC; abundance: -; len: 16; d_gene: TRBD1; j_gene: TRBJ2-5; v_gene: TRBV7-2
CDR3aa: CSADLATGDREWTDTQYF; CDR3nt: TGCAGCGCCGACCTTGCGACCGGAGACAGGGAATGGACAGATACGCAGTATTTT; abundance: few; len: 18; d_gene: TRBD1; j_gene: TRBJ2-3; v_gene: TRBV29-1
CDR3aa: CASSVDDLYEQYF; CDR3nt: TGTGCCAGCAGCGTGGACGATCTCTACGAGCAGTACTTC; abundance: -; len: 13; d_gene: -; j_gene: TRBJ2-7; v_gene: TRBV9
CDR3aa: CAIPDNTGLVNQPQHF; CDR3nt: TGTGCCATTCCGGATAACACAGGGTTGGTAAATCAGCCCCAGCATTTT; abundance: few; len: 16; d_gene: -; j_gene: TRBJ1-5; v_gene: TRBV27
CDR3aa: CASRGGFGYTF; CDR3nt: TGCGCCAGCAGAGGCGGGTTTGGCTACACCTTC; abundance: few; len: 11; d_gene: -; j_gene: TRBJ1-2; v_gene: TRBV5-1
CDR3aa: CASSPEGYTQYF; CDR3nt: TGTGCCAGCAGCCCAGAGGGGTATACGCAGTATTTT; abundance: -; len: 12; d_gene: -; j_gene: TRBJ2-3; v_gene: TRBV13
CDR3aa: CSVEDRDRDQETQYF; CDR3nt: TGCAGCGTTGAAGACCGGGACAGGGACCAAGAGACCCAGTACTTC; abundance: -; len: 15; d_gene: TRBD1; j_gene: TRBJ2-5; v_gene: TRBV29-1
CDR3aa: CASSLTGTGLYEQYF; CDR3nt: TGCGCCAGCAGCTTGACCGGGACAGGGCTCTACGAGCAGTACTTC; abundance: -; len: 15; d_gene: TRBD1; j_gene: TRBJ2-7; v_gene: TRBV5-1
CDR3aa: CAWSGGTYNEQFF; CDR3nt: TGTGCCTGGAGTGGCGGAACCTACAATGAGCAGTTCTTC; abundance: -; len: 13; d_gene: -; j_gene: TRBJ2-1; v_gene: TRBV30
CDR3aa: CASSEGKYEQYF; CDR3nt: TGTGCCAGCAGTGAAGGAAAGTACGAGCAGTACTTC; abundance: few; len: 12; d_gene: -; j_gene: TRBJ2-7; v_gene: TRBV6-1
CDR3aa: CASSEPMEQTQYF; CDR3nt: TGTGCCAGCAGTGAACCAATGGAACAGACCCAGTACTTC; abundance: -; len: 13; d_gene: -; j_gene: TRBJ2-5; v_gene: TRBV2
CDR3aa: CASRPNTGANVLTF; CDR3nt: TGTGCCAGCAGACCCAATACCGGGGCCAACGTCCTGACTTTC; abundance: -; len: 14; d_gene: -; j_gene: TRBJ2-6; v_gene: TRBV6-5
CDR3aa: CASSFVVFSNQPQHF; CDR3nt: TGTGCCAGCAGTTTCGTCGTGTTTAGCAATCAGCCCCAGCATTTT; abundance: -; len: 15; d_gene: -; j_gene: TRBJ1-5; v_gene: TRBV28
CDR3aa: CASRTGETQYF; CDR3nt: TGTGCCAGCAGGACGGGGGAGACCCAGTACTTC; abundance: -; len: 11; d_gene: -; j_gene: TRBJ2-5; v_gene: TRBV2
CDR3aa: CASFIGGNQPQHF; CDR3nt: TGTGCCAGTTTTATAGGTGGCAATCAGCCCCAGCATTTT; abundance: few; len: 13; d_gene: -; j_gene: TRBJ1-5; v_gene: TRBV28
CDR3aa: CASKAGQIRPQHF; CDR3nt: TGTGCCAGTAAAGCAGGCCAGATCAGGCCCCAGCATTTT; abundance: -; len: 13; d_gene: -; j_gene: TRBJ1-5; v_gene: TRBV19
CDR3aa: CATSPSLLAGGSWEFF; CDR3nt: TGTGCCACCAGCCCATCCTTATTAGCGGGAGGGTCGTGGGAGTTCTTC; abundance: few; len: 16; d_gene: TRBD2; j_gene: TRBJ2-1; v_gene: TRBV15
CDR3aa: CASSRKGQRMTTNEKLFF; CDR3nt: TGTGCCAGCAGCCGCAAGGGACAGAGGATGACAACTAATGAAAAACTGTTTTTT; abundance: -; len: 18; d_gene: TRBD1; j_gene: TRBJ1-4; v_gene: TRBV7-8
CDR3aa: CASSQLSSQPQHF; CDR3nt: TGCGCCAGCAGCCAATTAAGTAGTCAGCCCCAGCATTTT; abundance: once; len: 13; d_gene: -; j_gene: TRBJ1-5; v_gene: TRBV4-1
CDR3aa: CASSSNDAYEQYF; CDR3nt: TGTGCCAGCAGCTCCAACGACGCGTACGAGCAGTACTTC; abundance: -; len: 13; d_gene: -; j_gene: TRBJ2-7; v_gene: TRBV7-8
CDR3aa: CASSLQGPSSYNEQFF; CDR3nt: TGTGCCAGCAGCTTACAGGGGCCTAGCTCCTACAATGAGCAGTTCTTC; abundance: -; len: 16; d_gene: -; j_gene: TRBJ2-1; v_gene: TRBV7-3
CDR3aa: CASSLVLAGSREQFF; CDR3nt: TGTGCCAGCAGCTTGGTACTAGCGGGATCTCGTGAGCAGTTCTTC; abundance: -; len: 15; d_gene: TRBD2; j_gene: TRBJ2-1; v_gene: TRBV5-5
CDR3aa: CASSVNRAYEQYF; CDR3nt: TGTGCCAGCAGTGTGAACAGAGCCTACGAGCAGTACTTC; abundance: few; len: 13; d_gene: -; j_gene: TRBJ2-7; v_gene: TRBV6-1
CDR3aa: CAWSTGGSTETQYF; CDR3nt: TGTGCCTGGAGTACCGGCGGGAGTACAGAGACCCAGTACTTC; abundance: -; len: 14; d_gene: TRBD2; j_gene: TRBJ2-5; v_gene: TRBV30
CDR3aa: CASSLSLAGGAYNEQFF; CDR3nt: TGTGCCAGCAGCCTGTCACTAGCGGGAGGGGCCTACAATGAGCAGTTCTTC; abundance: -; len: 17; d_gene: TRBD2; j_gene: TRBJ2-1; v_gene: TRBV7-3
CDR3aa: CASSPRRGRSYNEQFF; CDR3nt: TGTGCCAGCAGCCCCCGACGGGGTCGCTCCTACAATGAGCAGTTCTTC; abundance: few; len: 16; d_gene: -; j_gene: TRBJ2-1; v_gene: TRBV13
CDR3aa: CASSATGQSGELFF; CDR3nt: TGTGCCAGCAGTGCGACAGGGCAGAGCGGGGAGCTGTTTTTT; abundance: -; len: 14; d_gene: TRBD1; j_gene: TRBJ2-2; v_gene: TRBV25-1
CDR3aa: CASSYPTGSSHEQYF; CDR3nt: TGTGCCAGCAGTTACCCGACAGGGAGTAGTCACGAGCAGTACTTC; abundance: -; len: 15; d_gene: TRBD1; j_gene: TRBJ2-7; v_gene: TRBV6-5
CDR3aa: CSVDQQSTGELFF; CDR3nt: TGCAGCGTTGACCAACAGTCCACCGGGGAGCTGTTTTTT; abundance: -; len: 13; d_gene: -; j_gene: TRBJ2-2; v_gene: TRBV29-1
CDR3aa: CASGRTGDHEQYF; CDR3nt: TGTGCCAGCGGGAGGACAGGGGACCACGAGCAGTACTTC; abundance: -; len: 13; d_gene: TRBD1; j_gene: TRBJ2-7; v_gene: TRBV6-6